The clone carrying this T cell receptor (beta chain) showed up just once. Its cognate antigen is unknown. The sample originates from a study of T cell repertoires in cytomegalovirus infection. Via MiXCR, TCRdb re-called the reads, giving one row per CDR3 protein. The top ten clones hold 40% to 60% of a sample with about 570,000 distinct CDR3 sequences, 40% of them seen once. The CDR3 has 15 residues. V lost 3 bases and J 6 bases, leaving 17 bases between the germline ends. Germline V CDR1 and CDR2: WSHSY, SAAADI. Whole-study findings and limits: Across the ex vivo response, the dominant clonotypes were HLA-C-restricted CMV-specific TCR beta clonotypes.

The sample was cultured PBMCs, taken from culture after CMV antigen stimulation. The receptor comes from a human donor in good health (CMV status not recorded). Some clones in this sample may be carry-over from other donors' samples. The chain couples TRBV10-2 to TRBJ1-2, with a weak D call TRBD1 (5 bases). The CDR3 coding sequence is TGCGCCAGCAGTGAACGGGACGGTCCGGCTCATGGCTACACCTTC. Protein sequence: CASSERDGPAHGYTF.